This TCR beta chain was captured in a study of T cell responses to AZD1222 COVID-19 vaccine. The study's findings and limits: Only six people who got AZD1222 tested seropositive at baseline.

V was shortened by 5 bases and J by 0 bases, with 19 bases between the two germline ends. Germline CDR1 is KGHDR and CDR2 is SFDVKD. The CDR3 is made up of 18 amino acids. Assay: immunoSEQ multiplex PCR; the TCRdb copy retains only in-frame clones and omits some. The sample consists of roughly 100,000 clones, 85% to 90% of them appearing once. Points on this clone: Its target is not known.

The chain is built from TRBV24-1 and TRBJ2-1; the D call may be TRBD1 or TRBD2 (5 bases each). This sample comprised peripheral blood, obtained on day 0 of AZD1222 vaccination. This clonotype was obtained from an adult in good health. The CDR3 here is CATSAFGSQGPSYNEQFF. In DNA form, the CDR3 reads TGTGCCACCAGTGCTTTCGGCTCCCAGGGACCCTCCTACAATGAGCAGTTCTTC.